These 26 T cell receptor beta chains originate from one sample sequenced in a study of T cell responses to AZD1222 COVID-19 vaccine (dated by TCRdb to the early 2020s). The protocol used for the library was the immunoSEQ multiplex PCR assay. TCRdb mirrors the immuneACCESS table, restricted to in-frame sequences. Some clones are absent from its copies; in checked studies, under half trace to an unresolved V gene, and the reason for the others is unknown. This sample lists roughly 80,000 clones; about nine tenths were detected once. Around 3.2% of the sample rests with the top ten. The sample's time point label is to be understood as: about 28 days (+/-7) after the second vaccine dose. This material consisted of peripheral blood, taken 28 days after the second AZD1222 dose. The receptors were sampled from an adult who received the AZD1222 COVID-19 vaccine.

This CDR3 reads CASSQAPDTQYF. DNA for the CDR3: TGTGCCAGCAGCCAAGCCCCAGATACGCAGTATTTT. The chain combines TRBV4-2 with TRBJ2-3, with D unclear. The V gene's germline CDR1 is LGHNA and CDR2 YNFKEQ. This CDR3 contains 12 residues. The ends were cut back, 1 base at V and 4 bases at J, with 3 bases in the middle.

This chain links TRBV19 with TRBJ1-2, with D perhaps matching TRBD1 (6 bases). V shed 4 bases and J shed 6 bases, with 18 bases lying between them. The CDR3 consists of 15 residues. Germline CDR1 LNHDA, CDR2 SQIVND (reference sequence). The DNA of the CDR3 is TGTGCCAGTAGTACTTCGTGGGGGGGCCGCAATGGCTACACCTTC. It codes for CASSTSWGGRNGYTF.

This sequence joins TRBV9 and TRBJ2-7; possible D gene TRBD1, 6 bases. The CDR3 covers 14 residues. The germline V gene has CDR1 SGDLS and CDR2 YYNGEE. The V and J ends lost 1 base and 5 bases respectively, with 13 bases between them. The DNA of the CDR3 is TGTGCCAGCAGCGTATCGGGCAGGGGTGACGAGCAGTACTTC. Translated, it gives CASSVSGRGDEQYF.

The chain links TRBV11-3 to TRBJ1-1; D gene ambiguous. V was clipped by 1 base and J by 7 bases, with 10 bases between them. Germline CDR1 is SGHNT and CDR2 is YENEEA. This CDR3 is built from 13 residues. CDR3 nucleotide sequence: TGTGCCAGCAGCTTAGCGGCACTTGGTGAAGCTTTCTTT. Translation gives CASSLAALGEAFF.

The chain couples TRBV10-3 to TRBJ2-7; tentatively, D is TRBD2 (6 bases). Trimming cost V 0 bases and J 6 bases, with 12 bases left between them. The CDR3 has 14 residues. CDR1 ENHRY and CDR2 SYGVKD come from the germline V gene. DNA for the CDR3: TGTGCCATCAGTGAGTCGGCGCTAGCGACCGAGCAGTACTTC. This encodes CAISESALATEQYF.

This chain uses TRBV6-6 with TRBJ2-7, with 8 bases identical to TRBD1. V shed 8 bases, J shed 2 bases, and the junction held 8 bases outside the gene matches. This CDR3 comprises 14 residues. Germline assignment: CDR1 MNHNY and CDR2 SVGAGI (reference sequence). CDR3 nucleotides: TGTGCCAGCCGACCCGGACAGGGACCCTACGAGCAGTACTTC. It yields the protein CASRPGQGPYEQYF.

The rearrangement uses TRBV5-4 and TRBJ2-7; 7 bases are shared with TRBD1. CDR1 and CDR2 from the germline V gene are SGHNT and YYREEE (reference sequence). Trimming took 4 bases from V and 6 from J; bases not matched to a gene: 13. The length of the CDR3 is 15 residues. Written as DNA, the CDR3 is TGTGCCAGCAGCCGAGAGGGGGCGATGAATACCGAGCAGTACTTC. It specifies CASSREGAMNTEQYF.

The chain couples TRBV10-3 to TRBJ2-1, with TRBD2 matching over 14 bases. Germline-derived CDR1 and CDR2 are ENHRY and SYGVKD. The CDR3 is 17 amino acids. Losses at the gene ends were 8 bases for V and 4 bases for J; bases not matched to a gene: 10. The CDR3 loop is CAIGGTSGSLVYNEQFF. CDR3 nucleotides: TGTGCCATCGGCGGGACTAGCGGGAGTTTGGTATACAATGAGCAGTTCTTC.

This chain connects TRBV5-8 to TRBJ2-7; 11 bases map to TRBD1. The V gene end was trimmed by 1 base and the J gene end by 5 bases; junction bases not matched to a gene: 8. This CDR3 comprises 16 residues. Germline lookup yields CDR1 SGHTS and CDR2 YDEGEE. The CDR3 DNA sequence: TGTGCCAGCAGCTTGCTAGGACAGGGGGCGAAGGACGAGCAGTACTTC. Its protein is CASSLLGQGAKDEQYF.

The V gene is TRBV29-1, the J gene TRBJ1-4, with D tentatively TRBD1 (5 bases). Trimming cost V 4 bases and J 4 bases, with 7 bases left between them. Germline values: CDR1 SQVTM, CDR2 ANQGSEA. This CDR3 region has 12 residues. Here the CDR3 reads CSVVGVNEKLFF. The DNA of the CDR3 is TGCAGCGTTGTGGGGGTTAATGAAAAACTGTTTTTT.

The V call is TRBV11-3, the J call TRBJ2-2; the D is unclear. Trimming shortened V by 1 base and J by 4 bases, and 4 bases separated the two germline ends. This CDR3 spans 13 amino acids. Germline V gene lookup returns CDR1 SGHNT and CDR2 YENEEA. The CDR3 DNA sequence: TGTGCCAGCAGCTTAGCAGTCACCGGGGAGCTGTTTTTT. This translates into CASSLAVTGELFF.

The chain recombines TRBV11-3 with TRBJ2-2; D possibly corresponds to TRBD2 (5 bases). V was trimmed by 2 bases and J by 8 bases, leaving 15 bases between them. The CDR3 totals 15 residues. CDR1 and CDR2 (germline): SGHNT, YENEEA. DNA of the CDR3: TGTGCCAGCAGCTTAACGGGATCTCTTGCTGGGGAGCTGTTTTTT. Protein product: CASSLTGSLAGELFF.

This chain uses TRBV10-3 with TRBJ2-1; possible D gene TRBD1, 5 bases. The germline gives CDR1 ENHRY, CDR2 SYGVKD. V shed 9 bases and J shed 7 bases, with 19 bases lying between them. This CDR3 comprises 14 residues. The CDR3 nucleotides are TGTGCCATAACGACGCCAGGGCGGAAGAATGAGCAGTTCTTC. Its protein product is CAITTPGRKNEQFF.

J is TRBJ2-3 and V is TRBV5-1; the D is unclear. The CDR3 loop spans 14 amino acids. Per germline, CDR1 SGHRS and CDR2 YFSETQ. V was trimmed by 3 bases and J by 4 bases, leaving 12 bases between them. CDR3 amino acids: CASSSPGRPDTQYF. CDR3 DNA: TGCGCCAGCAGCTCTCCGGGTCGCCCAGATACGCAGTATTTT.

V gene TRBV6-4 combines with J gene TRBJ2-3; D gene unclear. The CDR3 loop spans 13 amino acids. Looked up from germline, CDR1 is MRHNA and CDR2 is SNTAGT. Trimming left V 0 bases short and J 2 bases short, with 3 bases between. This chain's CDR3 is CASSDSITDTQYF. CDR3 DNA sequence: TGTGCCAGCAGTGACTCCATCACAGATACGCAGTATTTT.

The V call is TRBV30, the J call TRBJ2-3; D gene ambiguous. The CDR3 length is 15 residues. The ends were cut back, 6 bases at V and 4 bases at J, with 20 bases in the middle. Germline loops: CDR1 GTSNPN, CDR2 SVGIG (reference sequence). The CDR3: CACTYNSGIADTQYF. The CDR3, as DNA: TGTGCCTGTACTTATAATTCCGGAATTGCAGATACGCAGTATTTT.

The V gene is TRBV6-5, the J gene TRBJ1-5, with D hard to call. V was cut by 6 bases and J by 4 bases, with 10 bases left in between. CDR1 is MNHEY, CDR2 SVGAGI, per germline. This CDR3 contains 13 residues. The CDR3 reads CASRDQVNQPQHF. The CDR3 region has the DNA TGTGCCAGCAGGGACCAGGTAAATCAGCCCCAGCATTTT.

The chain couples TRBV7-8 to TRBJ1-2; perhaps TRBD1 as D (5 bases). V gave up 2 bases and J gave up 0 bases, with 19 bases separating them. CDR1 SGHVS and CDR2 FQNEAQ come from the germline V gene. The CDR3 spans 18 residues. In DNA form, the CDR3 reads TGTGCCAGCAGCTTACTTCAGGGAGAGGGTTTCTCTAACTATGGCTACACCTTC. Translated: CASSLLQGEGFSNYGYTF.

The chain uses TRBV20-1 and TRBJ1-2; D may be TRBD1 (6 bases). V lost 3 bases, J lost 6 bases, and 11 bases lay in between. Germline values: CDR1 DFQATT, CDR2 SNEGSKA (reference sequence). The CDR3 extends over 12 amino acids. In nucleotides, the CDR3 is TGCAGTGCTAGTCTGAACAGGGATGGCTACACCTTC. Residues: CSASLNRDGYTF.

The chain has TRBV6-5 and TRBJ2-5; unclear D gene. CDR1 is MNHEY and CDR2 is SVGAGI in the germline V gene. This CDR3 comprises 12 residues. With 0 bases removed from V and 5 bases from J, the gap between germline ends came to 4 bases. This CDR3 is CASSYSTETQYF. In DNA, the CDR3 is TGTGCCAGCAGTTACTCGACTGAGACCCAGTACTTC.

This chain joins TRBV3-1 (or the pseudogene TRBV3-2) and TRBJ1-1; D perhaps matches TRBD1 (6 bases). There are 14 residues in the CDR3. V gave up 4 bases and J gave up 1 base, with 10 bases separating them. The germline gives CDR1 LGHDT, CDR2 YNNKEL (reference sequence). Written as DNA, the CDR3 is TGTGCCAGCAGCCCATTGACAGGGAACACTGAAGCTTTCTTT. It yields the protein CASSPLTGNTEAFF.

The rearrangement links TRBV6-5 to TRBJ2-3, with TRBD1 matching 8 bases. This CDR3 has 13 amino acids. Per the germline V gene, CDR1 is MNHEY and CDR2 is SVGAGI. J lost 2 bases, V lost 10 bases, and 5 bases had no gene match. The CDR3 coding sequence is TGTGCCACCAGACAGGGGACCACAGATACGCAGTATTTT. Its translation is CATRQGTTDTQYF.

This sequence joins TRBV5-6 and TRBJ1-3; TRBD1 aligns across 9 bases. Trimming at V came to 5 bases and at J to 1 base, leaving 10 bases not matched to a gene. Germline lookup yields CDR1 SGHDT and CDR2 YYEEEE. CDR3 length equals 17 residues. CDR3 in amino acids: CASSSRGTGLSGNTIYF. The CDR3 nucleotides read TGTGCCAGCAGTTCGAGGGGGACAGGGCTATCTGGAAACACCATATATTTT.

This clone appeared once. This chain links TRBV7-8 with TRBJ2-1; 7 bases agree with TRBD2. Germline CDR1 is SGHVS and CDR2 is FQNEAQ. With 3 bases clipped from V and 5 bases from J, the junction kept 1 base outside the gene matches. The CDR3 covers 13 residues. CDR3 sequence reads: CASSFGRDNEQFF. CDR3 DNA sequence: TGTGCCAGCAGCTTTGGGAGGGACAATGAGCAGTTCTTC. Drawing the rest from reference TRBV7-8 and TRBJ2-1, the complete variable domain is GAGVSQSPRYKVAKRGQDVALRCDPISGHVSLFWYQQALGQGPEFLTYFQNEAQLDKSGLPSDRFFAERPEGSVSTLKIQRTQQEDSAVYLCASSFGRDNEQFFGPGTRLTVL.

The J gene is TRBJ2-5, the V gene TRBV5-1, with TRBD2 matching over 10 bases. This CDR3 spans 16 amino acids. Germline CDR1 and CDR2: SGHRS and YFSETQ. V lost 0 bases, J lost 1 base, and 3 bases stayed unmatched. The CDR3 reads CASSLDTSGAQETQYF. CDR3 coding DNA: TGCGCCAGCAGCTTGGATACTAGCGGGGCCCAAGAGACCCAGTACTTC. The full variable domain, completed using reference TRBV5-1 and TRBJ2-5, is KAGVTQTPRYLIKTRGQQVTLSCSPISGHRSVSWYQQTPGQGLQFLFEYFSETQRNKGNFPGRFSGRQFSNSRSEMNVSTLELGDSALYLCASSLDTSGAQETQYFGPGTRLLVL.

The gene calls are TRBV3-1 (or the pseudogene TRBV3-2) and TRBJ2-7; possibly TRBD1 for D (5 bases). Germline CDR1 is LGHDT and CDR2 is YNNKEL (reference sequence). V was clipped by 7 bases and J by 5 bases, with 18 bases between them. The CDR3 length is 14 residues. The CDR3 region is CASTWAATRDEQYF. The CDR3 bases are TGTGCCAGCACCTGGGCAGCAACCAGGGACGAGCAGTACTTC.